The source of this TCR beta chain is a study of blood T cells in healthy people across ages. Study findings and constraints: Leaving the PBMCs unsorted stopped any conclusive comparison of naive versus antigen-experienced cells. In long-lived donors, naive CD4+ cell counts and diversity exceeded those of aged donors.

Concerning this clonotype itself: The antigen remains undetermined. The junction differs from germline at one of its ends, possibly a read error.

Germline lookup yields CDR1 SGHRS and CDR2 YFSETQ. The CDR3 covers 15 residues. Next came a second PCR, run for about 7 to 12 cycles, which used a sample-barcoded 5' primer along with a J-beta primer mix. TCRdb processed the 5' RACE reads anew with MiXCR; each CDR3 protein has one entry. The table records hundreds of thousands of distinct CDR3 sequences, 25% to 35% of them present only once. The study drew donors from healthy Caucasian individuals in Russia aged roughly 6 to 90. Peripheral blood was drawn, roughly 10 milliliters per donor. The chain recombines TRBV5-1 with TRBJ2-1, with 7 bases matching TRBD2. This receptor was identified in a woman older than 75 in good health. Sequencing used blood. Written as DNA, the CDR3 is TGCGCCAGCAGCTTTACGGCTAGCGGAGTCAATGGGCAGTTCTTC. Translated, it gives CASSFTASGVNGQFF.